This TCR beta chain derives from a study of cytomegalovirus exposure and HLA in healthy donors. The overall study: HLA-typed donors contributed around 82 million unique TCRs, which were held in an early data release. Study-level points and caveats: The investigators catalogued 150 to 200 TCR beta chains as cytomegalovirus-associated. HLA restriction was apparent for most CMV-associated TCR beta chains in a later analysis. The presence/absence work took it that sequencing depth was about the same across donors.

This clone appeared a few times. What it binds is not known. Trimming removed 0 bases at V and 8 bases at J, with 12 bases between. Germline V gene lookup returns CDR1 SGHDT and CDR2 YYEEEE. The CDR3 totals 14 residues. The PCR was carried out with 60 Vbeta primers and 13 Jbeta primers. Only in-frame clones appear in the TCRdb table, and some are missing; sequencing was by immunoSEQ multiplex PCR. The sample has about 120,000 clones, 80% seen once. The sequencing input was PBMCs. The chain joins TRBV5-6 to TRBJ2-4; D ambiguous. This TCR was sampled from a man aged 25-40 years in good health and CMV-seropositive. CDR3 residues: CASSLVWHGDIQYF. CDR3 DNA: TGTGCCAGCAGCTTGGTTTGGCATGGAGACATTCAGTACTTC. Full variable domain (rest looked up from reference TRBV5-6 and TRBJ2-4): DAGVTQSPTHLIKTRGQQVTLRCSPKSGHDTVSWYQQALGQGPQFIFQYYEEEERQRGNFPDRFSGHQFPNYSSELNVNALLLGDSALYLCASSLVWHGDIQYFGAGTRLSVL.